The entry below gives a single T cell receptor (beta chain) sequence along with its context. What it binds is not known. Prepared TCR beta cDNA libraries contained unique molecular identifiers. TCRdb passed the PCR reads through MiXCR, listing each CDR3 protein once. The sample lists roughly 620,000 distinct CDR3 sequences, about 40% occurring once. The sample belongs to a study of post-analysis software for immune sequencing data. Study outcomes and limitations: Patients carried a handful of TRBV segments more frequently than controls did, and TRBV5-6, TRBV5-1 and TRBV20-1 were among them.

The CDR3 contains 12 residues. The TCR originated in a girl between 5 and 17 years old with multiple sclerosis. Input material: blood. The V gene is TRBV12-1, the J gene TRBJ2-5. TRBV12-1 corresponds to a pseudogene. The CDR3 protein is CASSFALKTQYF. The CDR3, as DNA: TGTGCCAGCAGCTTTGCGCTAAAGACCCAGTACTTC.